Listed here are 27 T cell receptor beta chains from one sample, sequenced in a study of breast tumors, draining lymph nodes, adjacent tissues. One entry per CDR3 protein results from TCRdb running MiXCR on the multiplex PCR reads. The table lists about 130,000 distinct CDR3 sequences, about 22% of them singletons, with roughly 2.8% in the top ten. Breast cancer patients provided tissue from their axillary draining lymph nodes. Source material: axillary lymph node tissue. Source of these receptors: a female donor with breast cancer. Some clones in this sample may be carry-over from other donors' samples.

This clonotype was seen repeatedly, ten times or more. The chain recombines TRBV5-4 with TRBJ2-1, with 9 bases lining up with TRBD2. Germline V gene sequence: CDR1 SGHNT, CDR2 YYREEE (reference sequence). Trimming removed 3 bases from V and 4 bases from J; junction bases left unmatched: 5. This CDR3 spans 15 amino acids. Written as DNA, the CDR3 is TGTGCCAGCAGCTACATAGCGGGAGATTACAATGAGCAGTTCTTC. Protein product: CASSYIAGDYNEQFF. Full variable domain (missing parts from reference TRBV5-4 and TRBJ2-1): ETGVTQSPTHLIKTRGQQVTLRCSSQSGHNTVSWYQQALGQGPQFIFQYYREEENGRGNFPPRFSGLQFPNYSSELNVNALELDDSALYLCASSYIAGDYNEQFFGPGTRLTVL.

This clonotype was counted at least ten times. This rearrangement joins TRBV7-6 to TRBJ2-1; D possibly corresponds to TRBD2 (5 bases). V was pared by 2 bases and J by 6 bases, with 17 bases between. This CDR3 is 16 amino acids long. The germline CDR1 and CDR2 sequences are SGHVS and FNYEAQ. The CDR3 is CASSLRAEDLSNEQFF. The CDR3 DNA sequence: TGTGCCAGCAGCTTAAGAGCGGAAGACCTCAGCAATGAGCAGTTCTTC.

V and J are TRBV6-2 or TRBV6-3 and TRBJ1-5; 9 bases align to TRBD1. Germline V gives CDR1 MNHEY, CDR2 SVGEGT. The CDR3 consists of 15 residues. The V segment lost 7 bases and the J segment 0 bases; nucleotides outside the gene matches: 4. As DNA, the CDR3 is TGTGCCAGCAAGTGGGACAGGGCTAGCAATCAGCCCCAGCATTTT. Translation: CASKWDRASNQPQHF.

On this clonotype: A much larger clone is a single base away; this may be a read error. The chain recombines TRBV6-2 or TRBV6-3 with TRBJ2-7; 12 bases agree with TRBD2. The CDR3 contains 15 residues. Germline values: CDR1 MNHEY, CDR2 SVGEGT. The CDR3 loop is CAGRPQGLAGLEQYF. CDR3 coding DNA: TGTGCCGGCAGACCACAAGGACTAGCGGGACTCGAGCAGTACTTC.

This clonotype was detected many times. The genes are TRBV5-4 and TRBJ1-2, with TRBD1 matching over 7 bases. The CDR3 runs to 13 residues. Germline assignment: CDR1 SGHNT and CDR2 YYREEE (reference sequence). The junction had 4 bases not matched to a gene; V was cut back by 7 bases and J by 1 base. CDR3 sequence reads: CASENRGNYGYTF. DNA for the CDR3: TGTGCCAGCGAAAACAGGGGTAACTATGGCTACACCTTC.

This clonotype was seen many times. The rearrangement joins TRBV20-1 to TRBJ2-7; the D is unclear. The CDR3 contains 12 residues. Germline loops: CDR1 DFQATT, CDR2 SNEGSKA (reference sequence). V gave up 1 base and J gave up 3 bases, with 7 bases separating them. The chain's CDR3 is CSARGHFYEQYF. Written as DNA, the CDR3 is TGCAGTGCTAGAGGACATTTCTACGAGCAGTACTTC.

This clonotype has ten or more counts. This chain connects TRBV9 to TRBJ2-1; D is possibly TRBD1 or TRBD2 (5 bases each). The CDR3 sequence is 15 residues long. Germline CDR1 SGDLS, CDR2 YYNGEE. V gave up 0 bases and J gave up 4 bases, with 11 bases separating them. CDR3 residues: CASSVAGTEYNEQFF. In DNA, the CDR3 is TGTGCCAGCAGCGTAGCAGGGACCGAGTACAATGAGCAGTTCTTC.

This chain uses TRBV7-6 with TRBJ2-3; D possibly corresponds to TRBD2 (6 bases). Germline CDR1 and CDR2: SGHVS and FNYEAQ. Deletions cut 6 bases from V and 1 base from J, with 14 bases between. The CDR3 is made up of 15 amino acids. Here the CDR3 reads CASSSGASGTDTQYF. In DNA form, the CDR3 reads TGTGCCAGCAGTTCTGGGGCTAGCGGCACAGATACGCAGTATTTT.

On this clonotype itself: This may stem from a read error, because a much larger clone lies one nucleotide away. The chain links TRBV11-2 to TRBJ2-2; D is possibly TRBD1 (5 bases). Germline loops: CDR1 SGHAT, CDR2 FQNNGV. The CDR3 loop spans 15 amino acids. CDR3 region: CGSSLGVGLGGELFF. The CDR3 DNA is TGTGGCAGCAGCTTAGGAGTGGGGCTGGGCGGGGAGCTGTTTTTT.

This clonotype was recorded at least ten times. The rearrangement uses TRBV20-1 and TRBJ2-7; 8 bases align to TRBD2. The CDR3 has 16 amino acids. Germline V lookup: CDR1 DFQATT, CDR2 SNEGSKA (reference sequence). With 2 bases clipped from V and 0 bases from J, the junction kept 9 bases outside the gene matches. The CDR3 protein is CSARPLAGSNSYEQYF. The CDR3 DNA reads as TGCAGTGCTAGACCCCTAGCGGGTTCTAACTCCTACGAGCAGTACTTC.

This clonotype was detected many times. This chain uses TRBV12-5 with TRBJ2-3, with 8 bases fitting TRBD1. Germline V gene sequence: CDR1 LGHNT, CDR2 FRNRAP. The V gene end was trimmed by 0 bases and the J gene end by 3 bases; junction bases not matched to a gene: 14. The CDR3 has 19 residues. In DNA, the CDR3 is TGTGCTAGTGGTTTGGTACTGGACAGGGTCGGGGCTTTAACAGATACGCAGTATTTT. It specifies CASGLVLDRVGALTDTQYF.

This clonotype has a count of ten or more. The chain links TRBV6-9 to TRBJ2-7; 7 bases map to TRBD2. V trimming: 4 bases; J trimming: 4 bases; junction bases outside the gene matches: 13. Germline CDR1 and CDR2: MNHGY and SVAAGI. The CDR3 consists of 16 residues. The DNA for the CDR3 is TGTGCCAGCAGTTGCCCCCTTCGACTAGCCGAATACGAGCAGTACTTC. As protein: CASSCPLRLAEYEQYF.

This clonotype has ten or more counts. J is TRBJ2-1 and V is TRBV29-1, with D perhaps matching TRBD2 (6 bases). The CDR3 contains 12 residues. The ends were cut back, 7 bases at V and 6 bases at J, with 13 bases in the middle. The germline V gene has CDR1 SQVTM and CDR2 ANQGSEA. CDR3 protein: CSGGLNINEQFF. As DNA, the CDR3 is TGCAGCGGGGGACTTAACATCAATGAGCAGTTCTTC.

Turning to this clonotype: It may be a read error: a sequence one base away is much more abundant. V usage is TRBV6-1 and J usage is TRBJ2-7; D is possibly TRBD2 (5 bases). The CDR3 consists of 14 residues. The germline CDR1 and CDR2 sequences are MNHNS and SASEGT. Between the trimmed V and J ends, which lost 3 bases and 5 bases, there was a span of 14 bases. The CDR3 DNA reads as TGTGCCAGCAGTGATACGCGGGTTGGGGACGAGCAGTACTTC. Translating gives CASSDTRVGDEQYF.

At least ten counts were recorded for this clonotype. The chain links TRBV2 to TRBJ2-5, with D maybe TRBD2 (5 bases). This CDR3 contains 14 residues. The V gene's germline CDR1 is SNHLY and CDR2 FYNNEI. V lost 6 bases and J 0 bases, leaving 11 bases between the germline ends. The CDR3 nucleotides read TGTGCCAGCAGAAATAGCGAGTACCAAGAGACCCAGTACTTC. Translated, it gives CASRNSEYQETQYF. Full variable domain (missing parts from reference TRBV2 and TRBJ2-5): EPEVTQTPSHQVTQMGQEVILRCVPISNHLYFYWYRQILGQKVEFLVSFYNNEISEKSEIFDDQFSVERPDGSNFTLKIRSTKLEDSAMYFCASRNSEYQETQYFGPGTRLLVL.

This clonotype was counted many times. The chain combines TRBV19 with TRBJ2-1; 7 nucleotides align to TRBD1. Germline V lookup: CDR1 LNHDA, CDR2 SQIVND (reference sequence). The CDR3 covers 14 residues. V was clipped by 11 bases and J by 3 bases; unmatched bases: 10. The CDR3 DNA reads as TGTGCCGTACGGGACAGAGAGTACTACAATGAGCAGTTCTTC. Protein sequence: CAVRDREYYNEQFF.

Turning to this clonotype: A read error is possible here, since a much larger clone lies one base away. V usage is TRBV5-5 and J usage is TRBJ2-1; 9 positions match TRBD2. The CDR3 loop spans 15 amino acids. Germline V gene sequence: CDR1 SGHKS, CDR2 YYEKEE (reference sequence). The CDR3 loop reads CASGLVTSGLDEQFF. CDR3 DNA: TGTGCCAGCGGCTTGGTGACTAGCGGATTGGATGAGCAGTTCTTC.

This clonotype occurred many times. This rearrangement joins TRBV9 to TRBJ2-7; possible D gene TRBD2, 5 bases. CDR1 and CDR2 (germline): SGDLS, YYNGEE. The CDR3 loop spans 14 amino acids. V was shortened by 0 bases and J by 0 bases, with 7 bases between the two germline ends. Here the CDR3 DNA reads TGTGCCAGCAGCGTAGGACGGGACTCCTACGAGCAGTACTTC. The encoded protein is CASSVGRDSYEQYF.

This clonotype was counted ten times or more. The DNA for the CDR3 is TGTGCCAGCAGTCAGGACATTTCGACCTACAACTCCTACGAGCAGTACTTC. Protein product: CASSQDISTYNSYEQYF. This chain joins TRBV6-5 and TRBJ2-7; D might be TRBD1 (5 bases). V was pared by 5 bases and J by 0 bases, with 20 bases between. Germline assignment: CDR1 MNHEY and CDR2 SVGAGI. The CDR3 has 17 amino acids.

This clonotype was detected ten times or more. In nucleotides, the CDR3 is TGCGCCAGCAGTTGGGCGGGATCCTACAATGAGCAGTTCTTC. It is translated as CASSWAGSYNEQFF. This chain links TRBV10-2 with TRBJ2-1; a weak D match, TRBD2 (6 bases). Germline-derived CDR1 and CDR2 are WSHSY and SAAADI. The V and J ends lost 5 bases and 1 base respectively, with 9 bases between them. CDR3 length equals 14 residues.

This clonotype was recorded a few times. This chain links TRBV7-2 with TRBJ2-1; D gene ambiguous. CDR1 and CDR2 (germline): SGHTA, FQGNSA. V was shortened by 5 bases and J by 9 bases, with 14 bases between the two germline ends. The CDR3 covers 13 residues. The DNA of the CDR3 is TGTGCCAGCAGCCTGGGTTTTCGTCCTGAGCAGTTCTTC. Residues: CASSLGFRPEQFF.

This clonotype was seen ten or more times. Here the CDR3 DNA reads TGTGCCAGCAGCTTAGCGGGACCCTCCTACGAGCAGTACTTC. Amino acids: CASSLAGPSYEQYF. This sequence joins TRBV7-6 and TRBJ2-7; D possibly matches TRBD1 or TRBD2 (5 bases each). Looked up from germline, CDR1 is SGHVS and CDR2 is FNYEAQ. The V end lost 0 bases, the J end lost 0 bases, and 6 bases lay between the germline ends. The CDR3 spans 14 residues.

This clonotype was found many times. This rearrangement joins TRBV20-1 to TRBJ2-5, with D unclear. This CDR3 has 15 amino acids. V was clipped by 3 bases and J by 1 base, with 15 bases between them. The germline V gene encodes CDR1 DFQATT and CDR2 SNEGSKA (reference sequence). The CDR3 DNA reads as TGCAGTGCTAGGTCGGCCAGGACGCCCCAAGAGACCCAGTACTTC. Encoded protein: CSARSARTPQETQYF.

Many counts were recorded for this clonotype. In DNA form, the CDR3 reads TGTGCCAGCAGCCTTGGGACAGGGGGCGCTACCTACGAGCAGTACTTC. The encoded protein is CASSLGTGGATYEQYF. The V and J genes are TRBV7-6 and TRBJ2-7; TRBD1 aligns across 12 bases. J gave up 2 bases and V 5 bases, and 7 bases lay outside the gene matches. Germline CDR1 SGHVS, CDR2 FNYEAQ. The CDR3 length is 16 residues.

This clonotype was observed many times. This sequence joins TRBV20-1 and TRBJ2-7; D is uncertain. Germline assignment: CDR1 DFQATT and CDR2 SNEGSKA (reference sequence). Trimming pared 4 bases from V and 4 bases from J, leaving 17 bases between. CDR3 length: 14 amino acids. The CDR3: CSANLQRPGYEQYF. Written as DNA, the CDR3 is TGCAGTGCTAATTTACAGCGCCCCGGGTACGAGCAGTACTTC.

The sample holds many counts of this clonotype. The chain uses TRBV4-3 and TRBJ1-4; 10 nucleotides line up with TRBD1. The ends lost 4 bases at V and 8 bases at J; junction bases unmatched: 7. From germline, CDR1 is LGHNA and CDR2 YSLEER. CDR3 length: 15 amino acids. In DNA form, the CDR3 reads TGCGCCAGCAGCCCCGACAGGGGGCTACGAGAAAAACTGTTTTTT. Residues: CASSPDRGLREKLFF.

The CDR3 is CASSLNRDQETQYF. CDR3 DNA: TGTGCCAGCAGCTTAAATAGGGACCAAGAGACCCAGTACTTC. The gene calls are TRBV7-9 and TRBJ2-5, with unresolved D. Germline V CDR1 and CDR2: SEHNR, FQNEAQ (reference sequence). V was pared by 2 bases and J by 0 bases, with 7 bases between. The length of the CDR3 is 14 residues.